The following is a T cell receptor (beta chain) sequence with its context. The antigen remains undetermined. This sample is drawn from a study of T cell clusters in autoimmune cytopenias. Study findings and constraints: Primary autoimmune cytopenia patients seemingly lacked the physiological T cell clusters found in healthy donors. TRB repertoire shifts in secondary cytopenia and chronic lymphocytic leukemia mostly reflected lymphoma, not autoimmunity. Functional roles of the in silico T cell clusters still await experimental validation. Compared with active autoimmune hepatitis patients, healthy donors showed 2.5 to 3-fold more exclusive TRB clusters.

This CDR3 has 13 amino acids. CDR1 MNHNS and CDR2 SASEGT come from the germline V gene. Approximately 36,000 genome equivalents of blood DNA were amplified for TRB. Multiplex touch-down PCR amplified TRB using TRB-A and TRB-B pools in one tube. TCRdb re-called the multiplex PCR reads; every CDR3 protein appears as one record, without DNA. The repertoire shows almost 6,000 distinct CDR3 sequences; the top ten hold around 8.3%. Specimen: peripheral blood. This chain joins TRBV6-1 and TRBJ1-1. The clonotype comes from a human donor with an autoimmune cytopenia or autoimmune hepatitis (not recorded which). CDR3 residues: CASSEALKGEAFF.